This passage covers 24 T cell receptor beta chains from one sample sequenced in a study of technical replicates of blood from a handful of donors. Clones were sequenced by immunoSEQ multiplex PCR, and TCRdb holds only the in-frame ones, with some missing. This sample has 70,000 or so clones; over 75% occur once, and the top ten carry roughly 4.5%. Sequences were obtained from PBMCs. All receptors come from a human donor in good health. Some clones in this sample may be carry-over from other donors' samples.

The CDR3 reads CASSLGYVTNEKLFF. The CDR3 DNA reads TGTGCCAGCAGCTTAGGCTATGTAACTAATGAAAAACTGTTTTTT. The genes are TRBV7-2 and TRBJ1-4, with D hard to call. From germline, CDR1 is SGHTA and CDR2 FQGNSA. The V gene lost 1 base and the J gene lost 1 base, with 7 bases spanning the gap. The CDR3 has 15 amino acids.

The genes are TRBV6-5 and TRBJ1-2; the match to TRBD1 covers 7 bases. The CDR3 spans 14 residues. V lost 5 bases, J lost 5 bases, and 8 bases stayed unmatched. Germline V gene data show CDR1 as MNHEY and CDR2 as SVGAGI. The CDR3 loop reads CASSLQRGQYGYTF. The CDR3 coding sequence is TGTGCCAGCAGTCTCCAGAGGGGGCAATATGGCTACACCTTC.

In DNA form, the CDR3 reads TGTGCCAGCGGGGGGGGCCCCGGTTTCGAGCAGTACTTC. It encodes CASGGGPGFEQYF. The rearrangement links TRBV5-5 to TRBJ2-7; possible D gene TRBD2, 7 bases. CDR3 length equals 13 residues. The V gene lost 7 bases and the J gene lost 6 bases, with 17 bases spanning the gap. CDR1 and CDR2 from the germline V gene are SGHKS and YYEKEE (reference sequence).

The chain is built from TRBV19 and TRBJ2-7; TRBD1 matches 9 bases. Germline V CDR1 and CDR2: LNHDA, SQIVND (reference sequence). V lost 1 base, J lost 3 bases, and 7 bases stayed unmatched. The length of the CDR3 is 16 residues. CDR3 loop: CASSIVPGTGYYEQYF. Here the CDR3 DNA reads TGTGCCAGTAGTATAGTTCCCGGGACAGGGTACTACGAGCAGTACTTC.

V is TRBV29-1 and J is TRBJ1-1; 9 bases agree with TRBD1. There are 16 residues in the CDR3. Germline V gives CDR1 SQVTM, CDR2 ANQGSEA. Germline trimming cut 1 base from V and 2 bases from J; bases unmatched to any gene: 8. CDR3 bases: TGCAGCGTTGAAGGCCGGACAGGGGCTATAAACACTGAAGCTTTCTTT. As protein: CSVEGRTGAINTEAFF.

CDR3 residues: CATSRDRGVPTRETQYF. CDR3 sequence (DNA): TGTGCCACCAGCAGAGATCGGGGGGTTCCAACTCGAGAGACCCAGTACTTC. This chain connects TRBV15 to TRBJ2-5, with 7 bases matching TRBD2. V dropped 0 bases and J dropped 4; count of bases not matched to a gene: 11. The CDR3 loop spans 17 amino acids. Germline CDR1 LNHNV, CDR2 YYDKDF (reference sequence).

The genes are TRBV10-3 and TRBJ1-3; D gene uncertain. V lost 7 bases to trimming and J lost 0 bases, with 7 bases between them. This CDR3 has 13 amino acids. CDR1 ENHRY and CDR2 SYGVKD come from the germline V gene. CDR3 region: CAITGSSGNTIYF. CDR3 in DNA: TGTGCCATCACCGGGAGCTCTGGAAACACCATATATTTT.

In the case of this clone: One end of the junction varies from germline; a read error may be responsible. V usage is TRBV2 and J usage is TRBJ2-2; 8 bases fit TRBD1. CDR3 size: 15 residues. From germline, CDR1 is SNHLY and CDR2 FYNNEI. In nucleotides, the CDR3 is TGTGCCAGCAGTCTTCAGGGGGCGAAAACCGGGGAGCTGTTTTTT. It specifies CASSLQGAKTGELFF.

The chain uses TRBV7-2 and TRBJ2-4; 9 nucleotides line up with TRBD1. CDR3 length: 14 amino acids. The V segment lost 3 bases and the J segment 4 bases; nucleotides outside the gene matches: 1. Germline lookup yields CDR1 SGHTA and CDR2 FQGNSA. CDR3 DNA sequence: TGTGCCAGCAGCTTGACAGGGGGGAAAAACATTCAGTACTTC. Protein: CASSLTGGKNIQYF. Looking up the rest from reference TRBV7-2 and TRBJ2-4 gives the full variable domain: GAGVSQSPSNKVTEKGKDVELRCDPISGHTALYWYRQSLGQGLEFLIYFQGNSAPDKSGLPSDRFSAERTGGSVSTLTIQRTQQEDSAVYLCASSLTGGKNIQYFGAGTRLSVL.

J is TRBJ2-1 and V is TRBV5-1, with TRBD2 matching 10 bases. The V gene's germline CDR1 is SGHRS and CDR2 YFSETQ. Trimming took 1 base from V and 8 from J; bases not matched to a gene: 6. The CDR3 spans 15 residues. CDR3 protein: CASSLLSGGVDEQFF. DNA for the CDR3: TGCGCCAGCAGCTTGCTCAGCGGGGGGGTGGATGAGCAGTTCTTC. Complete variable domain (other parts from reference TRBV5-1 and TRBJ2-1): KAGVTQTPRYLIKTRGQQVTLSCSPISGHRSVSWYQQTPGQGLQFLFEYFSETQRNKGNFPGRFSGRQFSNSRSEMNVSTLELGDSALYLCASSLLSGGVDEQFFGPGTRLTVL.

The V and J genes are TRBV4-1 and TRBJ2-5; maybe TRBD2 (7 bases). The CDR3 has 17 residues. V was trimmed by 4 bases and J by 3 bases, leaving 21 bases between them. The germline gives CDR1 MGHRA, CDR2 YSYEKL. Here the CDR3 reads CASSLYPGGGGEETQYF. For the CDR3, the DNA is TGCGCCAGCAGCCTGTACCCCGGCGGAGGGGGGGAAGAGACCCAGTACTTC.

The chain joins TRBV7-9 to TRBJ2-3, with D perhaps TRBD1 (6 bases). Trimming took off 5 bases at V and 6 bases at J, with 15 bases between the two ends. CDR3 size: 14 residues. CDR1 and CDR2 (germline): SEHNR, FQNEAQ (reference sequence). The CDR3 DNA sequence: TGTGCCAGCAGCCCGGACAGAAGGGCCGATACGCAGTATTTT. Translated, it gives CASSPDRRADTQYF.

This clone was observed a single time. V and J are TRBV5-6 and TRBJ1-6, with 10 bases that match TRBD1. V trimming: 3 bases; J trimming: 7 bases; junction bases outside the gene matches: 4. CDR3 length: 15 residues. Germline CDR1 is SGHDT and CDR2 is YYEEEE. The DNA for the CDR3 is TGTGCCAGCAGCTCCCGGGACAGGGGAAATTCACCCCTCCACTTT. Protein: CASSSRDRGNSPLHF. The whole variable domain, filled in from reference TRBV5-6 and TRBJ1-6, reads DAGVTQSPTHLIKTRGQQVTLRCSPKSGHDTVSWYQQALGQGPQFIFQYYEEEERQRGNFPDRFSGHQFPNYSSELNVNALLLGDSALYLCASSSRDRGNSPLHFGNGTRLTVT.

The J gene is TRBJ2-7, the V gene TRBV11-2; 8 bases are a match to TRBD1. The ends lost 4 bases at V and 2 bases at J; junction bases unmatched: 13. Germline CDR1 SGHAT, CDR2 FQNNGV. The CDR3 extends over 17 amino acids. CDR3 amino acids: CASSSMTGDRFTYEQYF. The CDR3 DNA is TGTGCCAGCAGCTCAATGACGGGGGACAGGTTTACCTACGAGCAGTACTTC.

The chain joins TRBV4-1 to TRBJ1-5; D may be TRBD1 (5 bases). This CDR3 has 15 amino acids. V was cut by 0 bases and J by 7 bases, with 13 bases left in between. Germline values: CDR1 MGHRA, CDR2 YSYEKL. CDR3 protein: CASSQEGRGGQPQHF. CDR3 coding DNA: TGCGCCAGCAGCCAAGAAGGGCGGGGGGGACAGCCCCAGCATTTT.

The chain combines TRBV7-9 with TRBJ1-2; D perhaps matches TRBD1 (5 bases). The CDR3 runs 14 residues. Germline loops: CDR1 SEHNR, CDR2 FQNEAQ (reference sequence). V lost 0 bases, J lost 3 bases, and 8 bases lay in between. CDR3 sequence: CASSLARQHYGYTF. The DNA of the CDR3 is TGTGCCAGCAGCTTAGCGCGACAGCACTATGGCTACACCTTC.

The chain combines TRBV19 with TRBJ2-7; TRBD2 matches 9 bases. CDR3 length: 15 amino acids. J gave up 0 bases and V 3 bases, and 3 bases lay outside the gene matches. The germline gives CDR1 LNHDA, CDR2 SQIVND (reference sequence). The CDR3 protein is CASSIIAGVSYEQYF. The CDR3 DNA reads TGTGCCAGTAGTATCATAGCGGGGGTCTCCTACGAGCAGTACTTC.

This CDR3 is CASSPRAVTSDNEQFF. The CDR3 DNA sequence: TGTGCCAGCAGCCCAAGGGCTGTGACTAGCGACAATGAGCAGTTCTTC. This sequence joins TRBV11-2 and TRBJ2-1, with TRBD2 matching over 8 bases. The germline V gene encodes CDR1 SGHAT and CDR2 FQNNGV. CDR3 length equals 16 residues. The V and J ends lost 5 bases and 5 bases, in that order; junction bases with no gene match: 11.

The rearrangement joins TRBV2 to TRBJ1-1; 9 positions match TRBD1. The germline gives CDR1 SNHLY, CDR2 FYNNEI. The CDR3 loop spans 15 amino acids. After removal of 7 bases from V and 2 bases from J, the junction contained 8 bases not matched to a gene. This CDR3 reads CASTREGQGNTEAFF. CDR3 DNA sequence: TGTGCCAGCACTAGGGAGGGACAGGGAAACACTGAAGCTTTCTTT.

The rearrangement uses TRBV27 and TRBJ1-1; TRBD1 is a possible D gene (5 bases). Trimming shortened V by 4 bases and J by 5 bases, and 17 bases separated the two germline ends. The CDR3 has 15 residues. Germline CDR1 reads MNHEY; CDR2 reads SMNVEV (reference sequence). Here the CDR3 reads CASSYAVDKWTEAFF. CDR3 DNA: TGTGCCAGCAGTTACGCCGTGGACAAATGGACTGAAGCTTTCTTT.

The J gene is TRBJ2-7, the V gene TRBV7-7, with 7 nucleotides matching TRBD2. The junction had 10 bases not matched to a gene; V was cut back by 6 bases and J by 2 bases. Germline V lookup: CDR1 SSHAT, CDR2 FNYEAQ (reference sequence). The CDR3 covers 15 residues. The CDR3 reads CASSGGEELPYEQYF. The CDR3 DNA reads TGTGCCAGCAGTGGGGGGGAGGAGTTGCCCTACGAGCAGTACTTC.

The CDR3 coding sequence is TGTGCCACCAGCAGAGATCTCTCCGGGGAGCTGTTTTTT. As protein: CATSRDLSGELFF. The chain combines TRBV15 with TRBJ2-2; D gene uncertain. The V end was cut by 0 bases, the J end by 6 bases, with 5 bases between. The CDR3 has 13 residues. Germline V gene sequence: CDR1 LNHNV, CDR2 YYDKDF (reference sequence). Supplemented by reference TRBV15 and TRBJ2-2, the full variable domain reads DAMVIQNPRYQVTQFGKPVTLSCSQTLNHNVMYWYQQKSSQAPKLLFHYYDKDFNNEADTPDNFQSRRPNTSFCFLDIRSPGLGDTAMYLCATSRDLSGELFFGEGSRLTVL.

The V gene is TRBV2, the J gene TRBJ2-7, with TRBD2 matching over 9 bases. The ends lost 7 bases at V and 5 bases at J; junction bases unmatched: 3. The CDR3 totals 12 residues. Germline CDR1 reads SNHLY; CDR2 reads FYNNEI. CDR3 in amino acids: CASNSGSHEQYF. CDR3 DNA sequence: TGTGCCAGCAATAGCGGGAGCCACGAGCAGTACTTC.

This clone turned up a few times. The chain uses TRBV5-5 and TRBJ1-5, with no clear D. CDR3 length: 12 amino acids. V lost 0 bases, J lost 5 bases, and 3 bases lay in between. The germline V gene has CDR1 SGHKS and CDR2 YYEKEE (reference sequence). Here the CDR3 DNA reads TGTGCCAGCAGCTTGGAGCATCAGCCCCAGCATTTT. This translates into CASSLEHQPQHF.